This is a list of T cell receptor beta chains from one sample in a study of blood T cells in healthy people across ages. TCRdb reprocessed the 5' RACE reads with MiXCR, giving one entry per CDR3 protein. There are about a million distinct CDR3 sequences in the sample; under 40% occur only once, and around 14% lies in the top ten. Sequencing used blood. These receptors were taken from a young man in good health. Both conserved end residues are part of each CDR3. D genes are given only for firm matches. Not all rows give a size; the values are once, few, many and, for expanded clones, a class.

length	size	V	D	J	DNA	CDR3
16	NA	TRBV6-6	TRBD2	TRBJ2-3	TGTGCCAGCAGTCCAATAGCGGGGGTTGGTACAGATACGCAGTATTTT	CASSPIAGVGTDTQYF
16	NA	TRBV7-2	NA	TRBJ2-2	TGTGCCAGCAGCTCCGGCACAGGGTCAGGAACCGGGGAGCTGTTTTTT	CASSSGTGSGTGELFF
13	NA	TRBV15	NA	TRBJ1-1	TGTGCCACCAGCAGAGATCAAGAGACTGAAGCTTTCTTT	CATSRDQETEAFF
12	few	TRBV20-1	NA	TRBJ1-4	TGCAGTGCTAGTGAAGGGCGTGAAAAACTGTTTTTT	CSASEGREKLFF
14	NA	TRBV11-2	TRBD1	TRBJ2-7	TGTGCCAGCCTTACAGGGACAGGAGCCTACGAGCAGTACTTC	CASLTGTGAYEQYF
12	few	TRBV29-1	NA	TRBJ2-3	TGCAGCGTTGATGGATACACAGATACGCAGTATTTT	CSVDGYTDTQYF
14	many	TRBV27	NA	TRBJ1-1	TGTGCCAGCAGTGGGGGGGCGCATATCACTGAAGCTTTCTTT	CASSGGAHITEAFF
16	few	TRBV5-1	TRBD2	TRBJ2-3	TGCGCCAGCAGCTTGGAAGTCCTAGCGGGGGAAGATACGCAGTATTTT	CASSLEVLAGEDTQYF
18	NA	TRBV4-3	TRBD2	TRBJ2-3	TGCGCCAGCAGCCAAGATCGAGAACGGGGGGAGGTGGCAGATACGCAGTATTTT	CASSQDRERGEVADTQYF
13	NA	TRBV20-1	NA	TRBJ1-1	TGCAGTGCTAGAACCCGGGGGCGCGGTGAAGCTTTCTTT	CSARTRGRGEAFF
14	NA	TRBV15	NA	TRBJ2-3	TGTGCCACCCGGGTAGGTCATAGCACAGATACGCAGTATTTT	CATRVGHSTDTQYF
14	few	TRBV12-3/TRBV12-4	NA	TRBJ2-6	TGTGCCAGCTCGGGGAGTTCTGGGGCCAACGTCCTGACTTTC	CASSGSSGANVLTF
14	NA	TRBV30	TRBD1	TRBJ2-7	TGTGCCTGGACCACAGGGGGGTTGGTTTACGAGCAGTACTTC	CAWTTGGLVYEQYF
16	NA	TRBV20-1	TRBD2	TRBJ2-1	TGCAGTGCTAGAGATTTCTCGCGGGGGACCTACAATGAGCAGTTCTTC	CSARDFSRGTYNEQFF
16	NA	TRBV20-1	NA	TRBJ2-3	TGCAGTGCTAGAGATCGTAGGAGCCCGGCGACAGATACGCAGTATTTT	CSARDRRSPATDTQYF
15	few	TRBV2	NA	TRBJ2-3	TGTGCCAGCAGTGAACTAGGAACCCTCGCAGATACGCAGTATTTT	CASSELGTLADTQYF
12	NA	TRBV24-1	NA	TRBJ1-2	TGTGCCACCAGTGACTACAAGTATGTCTACACCTTC	CATSDYKYVYTF
15	NA	TRBV7-2	NA	TRBJ1-3	TGTGCCAGCAGCGCTGACAGCCTCTCTGGAAACACCATATATTTT	CASSADSLSGNTIYF
13	few	TRBV7-6	NA	TRBJ1-1	TGTGCCAGCAGTCGTACACAGGACACTGAAGCTTTCTTT	CASSRTQDTEAFF
17	NA	TRBV4-1	NA	TRBJ1-2	TGCGCCAGCAGCCAAGATCCCCCCTTCCCTGGGGACTATGGCTACACCTTC	CASSQDPPFPGDYGYTF
15	NA	TRBV5-1	NA	TRBJ2-7	TGCGCCAGCAGCCTTACCGGGACCATTTCCTACGAGCAGTACTTC	CASSLTGTISYEQYF
16	few	TRBV12-3/TRBV12-4	TRBD1	TRBJ1-4	TGTGCCAGCAGTTTTTTCGACAGGGGGGTTAATGAAAAACTGTTTTTT	CASSFFDRGVNEKLFF
15	NA	TRBV25-1	NA	TRBJ1-3	TGTGCCAGCAGTGAATCGGACAGCTCCGGAAACACCATATATTTT	CASSESDSSGNTIYF
15	NA	TRBV7-6	NA	TRBJ2-1	TGTGCCAGCAGCTTTCGGCAGGGTTCCTACAATGAGCAGTTCTTC	CASSFRQGSYNEQFF
15	NA	TRBV6-1	TRBD1	TRBJ1-2	TGTGCCAGCAGTGAAGATGGGACAGGTATTTCCGGCTACACCTTC	CASSEDGTGISGYTF
14	once	TRBV2	NA	TRBJ2-5	TGTGCCAGCAATATCCAAGGATTCGAAGAGACCCAGTACTTC	CASNIQGFEETQYF
18	few	TRBV4-1	NA	TRBJ2-3	TGCGCCAGCAGCCATCCGACCGGGACTCTAAAAAGCACAGATACGCAGTATTTT	CASSHPTGTLKSTDTQYF
11	NA	TRBV10-2	NA	TRBJ2-1	TGCGCCGCAAAGGACCCCAATGAGCAGTTCTTC	CAAKDPNEQFF
15	NA	TRBV4-3	NA	TRBJ1-1	TGCGCCAGCAGCCCCGTCGGGGTAGGAAGCACTGAAGCTTTCTTT	CASSPVGVGSTEAFF
12	few	TRBV29-1	NA	TRBJ2-7	TGCAGCGTTTACGTCAAAGCCTACGAGCAGTACTTC	CSVYVKAYEQYF
16	NA	TRBV28	TRBD1	TRBJ1-5	TGTGCCAGCAGTTATGACAGGGGGCTCGGCAATCAGCCCCAGCATTTT	CASSYDRGLGNQPQHF
18	NA	TRBV5-6	NA	TRBJ2-7	TGTGCCAGCAGCCCCACGGCAGGGTCTAAACCATTCTCCTACGAGCAGTACTTC	CASSPTAGSKPFSYEQYF
15	few	TRBV12-3/TRBV12-4	TRBD2	TRBJ2-5	TGTGCCAGCTCGACGAGCGGGGGTCTTCAAGAGACCCAGTACTTC	CASSTSGGLQETQYF
14	NA	TRBV4-2	TRBD1	TRBJ1-1	TGTGCCAGTAGCCGCGGGGACAGCCTCACTGAAGCTTTCTTT	CASSRGDSLTEAFF
13	NA	TRBV29-1	TRBD1	TRBJ1-5	TGCAGCGTCGAACAGGGGCTTAATCGGCCCCAGCATTTT	CSVEQGLNRPQHF
17	NA	TRBV6-6	TRBD2	TRBJ2-3	TGTGCCAGCAGTTACTTGGGACTAGCGGGGAGCACAGATACGCAGTATTTT	CASSYLGLAGSTDTQYF
15	NA	TRBV4-1	NA	TRBJ1-1	TGCGCCAGGAGCACGCGGACGGTATCAAGCACTGAAGCTTTCTTT	CARSTRTVSSTEAFF
15	NA	TRBV6-1	TRBD1	TRBJ1-5	TGTGCCAGCAGTACCTTTTGGGGAGGGGGCCAGCCCCAGCATTTT	CASSTFWGGGQPQHF
19	few	TRBV28	TRBD1	TRBJ2-1	TGTGCCAGCAGTTTGAGGCACAGGGGTATCGCGATGGGGAACAATGAGCAGTTCTTC	CASSLRHRGIAMGNNEQFF
15	NA	TRBV29-1	TRBD1	TRBJ1-1	TGCAGCGTCGGGAAGACAGGGGAGGGGAACACTGAAGCTTTCTTT	CSVGKTGEGNTEAFF
16	many	TRBV5-1	TRBD1	TRBJ1-1	TGCGCCAGCAGCTTGCAGGGGGCGCTTATGAACACTGAAGCTTTCTTT	CASSLQGALMNTEAFF
12	few	TRBV27	TRBD1	TRBJ2-7	TGTGCCAGCAGTACAGGGGGCCGAGAGCAGTACTTC	CASSTGGREQYF
16	NA	TRBV12-3/TRBV12-4	NA	TRBJ2-2	TGTGCCAGCAGTTTTTCCAGGGGGGGTATCACCGGGGAGCTGTTTTTT	CASSFSRGGITGELFF
15	NA	TRBV20-1	TRBD1	TRBJ1-3	TGCAGTGCTAGACCCGGGACAGCGTCTGGAAACACCATATATTTT	CSARPGTASGNTIYF
14	NA	TRBV20-1	TRBD1	TRBJ2-1	TGCAGTGCTAGAGATCAGGGGGCCCACAATGAGCAGTTCTTC	CSARDQGAHNEQFF
13	NA	TRBV19	NA	TRBJ1-2	TGTGCCAGTAGCCCCCTGGACTTATCTGGCTACACCTTC	CASSPLDLSGYTF
14	NA	TRBV7-2	NA	TRBJ2-5	TGTGCCAGCAGCTTCGGACTCGTCCAAGAGACCCAGTACTTC	CASSFGLVQETQYF
17	NA	TRBV29-1	TRBD1	TRBJ1-1	TGCAGCGTTGAAGATCGACTACAGGGGGCGGTCGGTGATGAAGCTTTCTTT	CSVEDRLQGAVGDEAFF
13	few	TRBV7-2	NA	TRBJ2-5	TGTGCCTGTTCCGGGCTTGGGGAAGAGACCCAGTACTTC	CACSGLGEETQYF
16	few	TRBV6-1	NA	TRBJ2-7	TGTGCCAGCAGCGAAGAAAGGCTTACTGGGCCCTACGAGCAGTACTTC	CASSEERLTGPYEQYF